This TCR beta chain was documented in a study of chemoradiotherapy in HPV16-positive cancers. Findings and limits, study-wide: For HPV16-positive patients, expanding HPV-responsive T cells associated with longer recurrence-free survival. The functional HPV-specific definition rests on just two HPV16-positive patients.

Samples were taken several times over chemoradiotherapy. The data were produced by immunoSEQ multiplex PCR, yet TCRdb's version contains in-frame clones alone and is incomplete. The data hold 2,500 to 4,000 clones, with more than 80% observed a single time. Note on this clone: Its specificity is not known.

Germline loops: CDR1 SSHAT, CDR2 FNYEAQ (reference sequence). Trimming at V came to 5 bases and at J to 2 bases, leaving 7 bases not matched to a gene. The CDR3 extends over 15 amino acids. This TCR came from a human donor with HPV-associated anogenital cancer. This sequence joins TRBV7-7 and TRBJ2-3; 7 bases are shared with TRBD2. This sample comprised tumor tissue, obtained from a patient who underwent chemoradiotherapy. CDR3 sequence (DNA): TGTGCCAGCAGCCCTGGGGCGGGAGTCACAGATACGCAGTATTTT. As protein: CASSPGAGVTDTQYF.